The 24 T cell receptor beta chains reported below all come from one sample, sequenced in a study of control samples from healthy donors and cancer patients. Sequencing was performed with immunoSEQ multiplex PCR; in TCRdb, only in-frame clones are kept and a portion is missing. The data show over 75,000 clones, with roughly nine tenths seen just once and about a sixth held by the top ten. The specimen sequenced was blood. These receptors were obtained from a man under 40 in good health.

The V call is TRBV6-1, the J call TRBJ1-2; TRBD1 matches 10 bases. Germline-derived CDR1 and CDR2 are MNHNS and SASEGT. The V gene end was trimmed by 1 base and the J gene end by 7 bases; junction bases not matched to a gene: 0. The CDR3 loop spans 13 amino acids. CDR3 sequence: CASSEGTGGGYTF. In nucleotides, the CDR3 is TGTGCCAGCAGTGAAGGGACAGGGGGTGGCTACACCTTC.

The genes are TRBV3-1 (or the pseudogene TRBV3-2) and TRBJ1-5; D is unresolved. V gave up 3 bases and J gave up 1 base, with 10 bases separating them. CDR3 length equals 15 residues. From germline, CDR1 is LGHDT and CDR2 YNNKEL (reference sequence). This chain's CDR3 is CASSQAGNSNQPQHF. Here the CDR3 DNA reads TGTGCCAGCAGCCAGGCGGGTAACAGCAATCAGCCCCAGCATTTT.

The gene calls are TRBV6-5 and TRBJ2-2; the D is unclear. V was pared by 2 bases and J by 5 bases, with 15 bases between. Germline lookup yields CDR1 MNHEY and CDR2 SVGAGI. CDR3 length: 16 residues. CDR3 amino acids: CASSYGGIRKTGELFF. Here the CDR3 DNA reads TGTGCCAGCAGTTACGGTGGGATACGTAAGACCGGGGAGCTGTTTTTT.

The DNA for the CDR3 is TGTGCCAGCAGTTTATCGGGTGGAAGCAATCAGCCCCAGCATTTT. This translates into CASSLSGGSNQPQHF. The rearrangement joins TRBV28 to TRBJ1-5, with D unresolved. Trimming took off 1 base at V and 1 base at J, with 8 bases between the two ends. CDR3 length: 15 amino acids. CDR1 is MDHEN and CDR2 is SYDVKM in the germline V gene. Based on the CDR3 plus reference TRBV28 and TRBJ1-5, the full variable domain is DVKVTQSSRYLVKRTGEKVFLECVQDMDHENMFWYRQDPGLGLRLIYFSYDVKMKEKGDIPEGYSVSREKKERFSLILESASTNQTSMYLCASSLSGGSNQPQHFGDGTRLSIL.

This rearrangement joins TRBV6-2 or TRBV6-3 to TRBJ1-5; 8 bases line up with TRBD1. From germline, CDR1 is MNHEY and CDR2 SVGEGT. The CDR3 has 19 residues. With 0 bases clipped from V and 6 bases from J, the junction kept 16 bases outside the gene matches. The CDR3 is CASSYSSIRTGNFPQPQHF. The CDR3 DNA is TGTGCCAGCAGTTACTCGAGTATTCGGACAGGGAACTTTCCTCAGCCCCAGCATTTT.

The J gene is TRBJ1-5, the V gene TRBV2; 10 bases are a match to TRBD1. The CDR3 contains 16 residues. The V gene's germline CDR1 is SNHLY and CDR2 FYNNEI. V lost 4 bases and J lost 3; bases outside the gene matches: 6. CDR3: CASSAGDRGINQPQHF. The DNA of the CDR3 is TGTGCCAGCAGTGCTGGGGACAGGGGTATCAATCAGCCCCAGCATTTT.

This chain uses TRBV19 with TRBJ1-2; 7 positions agree with TRBD1. Trimming cost V 9 bases and J 4 bases; bases outside gene matches: 14. In germline, CDR1 is LNHDA, CDR2 SQIVND (reference sequence). The CDR3 is made up of 15 amino acids. CDR3 amino acids: CASREADRLFYGYTF. In DNA, the CDR3 is TGTGCCAGCCGCGAGGCGGACAGGCTATTCTATGGCTACACCTTC. The variable domain in full, completed from reference TRBV19 and TRBJ1-2, reads DGGITQSPKYLFRKEGQNVTLSCEQNLNHDAMYWYRQDPGQGLRLIYYSQIVNDFQKGDIAEGYSVSREKKESFPLTVTSAQKNPTAFYLCASREADRLFYGYTFGSGTRLTVV.

The J gene is TRBJ1-2, the V gene TRBV29-1, with D hard to call. Germline V CDR1 and CDR2: SQVTM, ANQGSEA. This CDR3 has 11 amino acids. The ends were cut back, 7 bases at V and 3 bases at J, with 9 bases in the middle. The CDR3 DNA is TGCAGCGATCGGAAGGACTATGGCTACACCTTC. This translates into CSDRKDYGYTF.

The CDR3 DNA reads TGCGCCAGTTACTCTTCCGGGGCCAACGTCCTGACTTTC. Protein sequence: CASYSSGANVLTF. The chain couples TRBV5-1 to TRBJ2-6, with no clear D. The V and J ends lost 8 bases and 4 bases respectively, with 10 bases between them. The CDR3 contains 13 residues. Looked up from germline, CDR1 is SGHRS and CDR2 is YFSETQ.

V and J are TRBV7-2 and TRBJ1-5, with D possibly TRBD1 on 5 matching bases. V was pared by 5 bases and J by 4 bases, with 12 bases between. The CDR3 is made up of 14 amino acids. In germline, CDR1 is SGHTA, CDR2 FQGNSA. The CDR3 DNA sequence: TGTGCCAGCAGCCCTGACAGTCCTAATCAGCCCCAGCATTTT. Its translation: CASSPDSPNQPQHF.

CDR3 in DNA: TGTGCCAGCAGCTTAGGGGGAGGGGGCGCAGATACGCAGTATTTT. Its translation: CASSLGGGGADTQYF. The chain combines TRBV11-2 with TRBJ2-3; either TRBD1 or TRBD2 may fit D (7 bases each). The CDR3 has 15 amino acids. Per germline, CDR1 SGHAT and CDR2 FQNNGV. V lost 1 base, J lost 4 bases, and 12 bases lay in between.

The chain uses TRBV24-1 and TRBJ2-5; the D gene is possibly TRBD2 (5 bases). The CDR3 length is 13 residues. Trimming took off 9 bases at V and 5 bases at J, with 15 bases between the two ends. Germline lookup yields CDR1 KGHDR and CDR2 SFDVKD. This chain's CDR3 is CATGEAERETQYF. CDR3 nucleotide sequence: TGTGCCACCGGGGAAGCGGAAAGGGAGACCCAGTACTTC.

The chain carries TRBV7-2 and TRBJ2-7, with 7 nucleotides matching TRBD1. Germline CDR1 is SGHTA and CDR2 is FQGNSA. V was pared by 1 base and J by 1 base, with 7 bases of the junction left unmatched. The CDR3 is 16 amino acids. CDR3 protein: CASSLGDRKASYEQYF. The CDR3 DNA reads TGTGCCAGCAGCTTAGGGGACAGAAAGGCTTCCTACGAGCAGTACTTC.

The chain recombines TRBV27 with TRBJ2-2, with 8 bases matching TRBD1. CDR1 and CDR2 from the germline V gene are MNHEY and SMNVEV (reference sequence). This CDR3 has 18 residues. V lost 1 base, J lost 2 bases, and 9 bases stayed unmatched. CDR3 in DNA: TGTGCCAGCAGTTTATTAGCGGTTGGACAGGGTAACACCGGGGAGCTGTTTTTT. Translating gives CASSLLAVGQGNTGELFF.

The V call is TRBV6-1, the J call TRBJ2-7; D gene unclear. Germline loops: CDR1 MNHNS, CDR2 SASEGT. The germline V and J ends were trimmed by 3 bases and 5 bases, with 11 bases remaining between them. This CDR3 has 13 residues. This CDR3 reads CASSETPQNEQYF. The CDR3, as DNA: TGTGCCAGCAGTGAGACCCCACAGAACGAGCAGTACTTC.

This chain joins TRBV6-4 and TRBJ2-5; no reliable D call. The V gene's germline CDR1 is MRHNA and CDR2 SNTAGT. Deletions cut 2 bases from V and 0 bases from J, with 16 bases between. The CDR3 covers 17 residues. In nucleotides, the CDR3 is TGTGCCAGCAGTGACCCCCGCGTTCAGAGAGACCAAGAGACCCAGTACTTC. This encodes CASSDPRVQRDQETQYF.

In its sample, this clone was seen once. The chain recombines TRBV19 with TRBJ2-5; TRBD1 aligns across 9 bases. Germline assignment: CDR1 LNHDA and CDR2 SQIVND (reference sequence). The V and J ends lost 1 base and 5 bases, in that order; junction bases with no gene match: 5. The CDR3 has 15 residues. This chain's CDR3 is CASSIVQGARETQYF. CDR3 sequence (DNA): TGTGCCAGTAGTATAGTACAGGGGGCTCGGGAGACCCAGTACTTC.

The rearrangement links TRBV25-1 to TRBJ1-2; the D gene is possibly TRBD1 (5 bases). V lost 1 base to trimming and J lost 4 bases, with 7 bases between them. The germline gives CDR1 MGHDK, CDR2 SYGVNS. This CDR3 region has 13 residues. The CDR3 loop is CASSELTGYGYTF. The CDR3 region has the DNA TGTGCCAGCAGTGAATTAACAGGCTATGGCTACACCTTC.

This clone was found once. The J gene is TRBJ1-2, the V gene TRBV30; D might be TRBD1 (6 bases). The CDR3 extends over 14 amino acids. Germline assignment: CDR1 GTSNPN and CDR2 SVGIG (reference sequence). V was shortened by 3 bases and J by 5 bases, with 16 bases between the two germline ends. CDR3 sequence reads: CAWSQGQTRYGYTF. CDR3 bases: TGTGCCTGGAGCCAAGGACAGACGCGGTATGGCTACACCTTC.

This chain uses TRBV7-2 with TRBJ2-3; TRBD2 aligns across 8 bases. The germline CDR1 and CDR2 sequences are SGHTA and FQGNSA. The CDR3 totals 16 residues. J gave up 0 bases and V 5 bases, and 7 bases lay outside the gene matches. The CDR3 loop reads CASSTHSGASTDTQYF. The CDR3 nucleotides are TGTGCCAGCAGCACCCATAGCGGGGCGAGCACAGATACGCAGTATTTT.

The chain uses TRBV12-3 or TRBV12-4 and TRBJ2-1; D gene unclear. The length of the CDR3 is 12 residues. Trimming pared 2 bases from V and 6 bases from J, leaving 5 bases between. As DNA, the CDR3 is TGTGCCAGCAGTTTATCTGTCAATGAGCAGTTCTTC. Encoded protein: CASSLSVNEQFF.

The chain employs TRBV25-1 and TRBJ1-4; D might be TRBD1 (5 bases). V lost 1 base and J lost 4, with 7 bases in between. The length of the CDR3 is 14 residues. CDR1 and CDR2 from the germline V gene are MGHDK and SYGVNS. This CDR3 reads CASSEWGGNEKLFF. Written as DNA, the CDR3 is TGTGCCAGCAGTGAATGGGGGGGTAATGAAAAACTGTTTTTT.

The chain recombines TRBV6-5 with TRBJ2-6; no firm D call. V dropped 0 bases and J dropped 1 base, with 7 bases sitting between them. This CDR3 has 16 amino acids. Looked up from germline, CDR1 is MNHEY and CDR2 is SVGAGI. The CDR3 nucleotides read TGTGCCAGCAGTTACTCGACGGCGTCTGGGGCCAACGTCCTGACTTTC. It is translated as CASSYSTASGANVLTF.

Here the CDR3 reads CASSLLAGANQETQYF. The CDR3 DNA reads as TGTGCCAGCAGCTTGCTAGCGGGGGCCAACCAAGAGACCCAGTACTTC. The chain recombines TRBV5-4 with TRBJ2-5; 10 bases match TRBD2. CDR1 and CDR2 (germline): SGHNT, YYREEE (reference sequence). Trimming removed 1 base from V and 0 bases from J; junction bases left unmatched: 3. The CDR3 has 16 residues. The full variable domain, rest sourced from reference TRBV5-4 and TRBJ2-5, is ETGVTQSPTHLIKTRGQQVTLRCSSQSGHNTVSWYQQALGQGPQFIFQYYREEENGRGNFPPRFSGLQFPNYSSELNVNALELDDSALYLCASSLLAGANQETQYFGPGTRLLVL.